Below are 18 T cell receptor beta chains sequenced from a single sample in a study of metastatic and nonmetastatic thyroid tumors. TCRdb re-called the PCR reads through MiXCR. The sample carries under 40,000 clones, about 16% recorded once. Each patient went into thyroid surgery without having received any treatment. Sequenced sample: blood. These TCRs come from a female donor with papillary thyroid cancer or a benign thyroid nodule (not recorded which). Some clones in this sample may be carry-over from other donors' samples.

About this clone itself: Germline and junction disagree at one end, which may indicate a read error. The chain employs TRBV5-1 and TRBJ2-7; 10 nucleotides agree with TRBD2. The length of the CDR3 is 13 residues. CDR1 SGHRS and CDR2 YFSETQ come from the germline V gene. The DNA of the CDR3 is TGCGCCAGCATCTCGGGACTAGCGAACGATCAGTACTTC. Its protein is CASISGLANDQYF. Looking up the rest from reference TRBV5-1 and TRBJ2-7 gives the full variable domain: KAGVTQTPRYLIKTRGQQVTLSCSPISGHRSVSWYQQTPGQGLQFLFEYFSETQRNKGNFPGRFSGRQFSNSRSEMNVSTLELGDSALYLCASISGLANDQYFGPGTRLTVT.

This clone was seen at least ten times. The rearrangement joins TRBV2 to TRBJ2-7; a weak D match, TRBD2 (6 bases). CDR1 is SNHLY, CDR2 FYNNEI, per germline. This CDR3 is 11 amino acids long. The ends were cut back, 5 bases at V and 13 bases at J, with 15 bases in the middle. In nucleotides, the CDR3 is TGTGCCAGCAGTCGTAGCGGAGCGCGTTACTTC. Translation gives CASSRSGARYF.

At least ten counts were recorded for this clone. The CDR3 nucleotides are TGTGCCAGCAGCTTGGGAGGGGGCGGCACTGAAGCTTTCTTT. Its protein is CASSLGGGGTEAFF. The chain employs TRBV5-6 and TRBJ1-1; TRBD1 matches at 7 bases. Trimming removed 0 bases from V and 4 bases from J; junction bases left unmatched: 3. The germline V gene encodes CDR1 SGHDT and CDR2 YYEEEE. There are 14 residues in the CDR3.

This clone ranks as medium-sized. The chain is built from TRBV6-2 or TRBV6-3 and TRBJ2-7, with 15 bases aligning to TRBD2. J was trimmed by 0 bases and V by 9 bases; bases with no gene match: 12. Per germline, CDR1 MNHEY and CDR2 SVGEGT. CDR3 length: 18 residues. CDR3 sequence reads: CASEGLAGGMVSSYEQYF. The CDR3 DNA sequence: TGTGCCAGTGAGGGACTAGCGGGAGGCATGGTAAGCTCCTACGAGCAGTACTTC.

This sequence joins TRBV25-1 and TRBJ2-2; 15 nucleotides match TRBD2. Germline trimming cut 5 bases from V and 4 bases from J; bases unmatched to any gene: 14. The CDR3 loop spans 20 amino acids. The germline gives CDR1 MGHDK, CDR2 SYGVNS. In DNA, the CDR3 is TGTGCCAGCAGTCCCCGACCCGGACTAGCGGGAGGGGCTATCACCGGGGAGCTGTTTTTT. Translated: CASSPRPGLAGGAITGELFF.

This clone was found many times. This chain links TRBV2 with TRBJ2-1, with D possibly TRBD1 on 6 matching bases. Per the germline V gene, CDR1 is SNHLY and CDR2 is FYNNEI. With 8 bases removed from V and 4 bases from J, the gap between germline ends came to 9 bases. The CDR3 totals 12 residues. The CDR3 region is CASRTAYNEQFF. The DNA of the CDR3 is TGTGCCAGCCGGACAGCATACAATGAGCAGTTCTTC.

With respect to this clone: This may be a read error, as it is one base from a much larger clone. Other nucleotide sequences from this sample produce the same CDR3. The rearrangement joins TRBV29-1 to TRBJ2-1; no clear D gene. CDR1 is SQVTM, CDR2 ANQGSEA, per germline. The CDR3 loop spans 11 amino acids. The CDR3 nucleotides read TGCAGCGTTGAAGATGGCTATGAACAGTTCTTC. Translating it yields CSVEDGYEQFF.

This clone was observed at least ten times. The chain employs TRBV5-6 and TRBJ1-2, with D perhaps TRBD1 (5 bases). Germline CDR1 reads SGHDT; CDR2 reads YYEEEE. This CDR3 comprises 12 residues. V dropped 2 bases and J dropped 8 bases, with 10 bases sitting between them. The CDR3 DNA reads TGTGCCAGCAGCTTAAGACAGACGGGCTACACCTTC. Translating it yields CASSLRQTGYTF.

This clone showed up many times. The gene calls are TRBV12-3 or TRBV12-4 and TRBJ1-1, with D unclear. Trimming shortened V by 3 bases and J by 0 bases, and 8 bases separated the two germline ends. The length of the CDR3 is 14 residues. CDR3 region: CASSFQNMNTEAFF. The CDR3 DNA follows: TGTGCCAGCAGTTTTCAGAACATGAACACTGAAGCTTTCTTT.

A remark on this clone: Sequence at one end of the junction differs from germline and may be a read error. This chain connects TRBV6-4 to TRBJ2-1; D is uncertain. CDR1 and CDR2 (germline): MRHNA, SNTAGT. The CDR3 spans 15 residues. The DNA for the CDR3 is TGTGCCAGCAGTGACACCGACATCTCCTACAATGAGCGGTTCTTC. It is translated as CASSDTDISYNERFF.

This clone was detected many times. The chain carries TRBV11-2 and TRBJ2-2, with a weak D call TRBD2 (5 bases). CDR1 and CDR2 from the germline V gene are SGHAT and FQNNGV. V was clipped by 5 bases and J by 4 bases, with 26 bases between them. The CDR3 is 19 amino acids. CDR3 amino acids: CASSRRGIGRVLVTGELFF. The CDR3 nucleotides are TGTGCCAGCAGCCGTCGGGGTATTGGGCGGGTTTTGGTCACCGGGGAGCTGTTTTTT.

This clone was detected many times. The chain recombines TRBV2 with TRBJ2-3; maybe TRBD2 (6 bases). CDR1 and CDR2 from the germline V gene are SNHLY and FYNNEI. V shed 7 bases and J shed 0 bases, with 17 bases lying between them. CDR3 size: 16 residues. CDR3 bases: TGTGCCAGCATTTCGGGACTGGAATCTAGCACAGATACGCAGTATTTT. As protein: CASISGLESSTDTQYF.

In the case of this clone: Here the CDR3 omits its conserved ending phenylalanine or tryptophan, so a read error is the likely source. The chain joins TRBV27 to TRBJ2-1; no firm D call. The germline gives CDR1 MNHEY, CDR2 SMNVEV (reference sequence). Trimming shortened V by 3 bases and J by 9 bases, and 18 bases separated the two germline ends. The CDR3 spans 15 residues. The CDR3 nucleotides read TGTGCCAGCAGTTTGGCAGGAACTAAGCACAGTGAGCAGTTCCTC. Encoded protein: CASSLAGTKHSEQFL.

The chain has TRBV7-2 and TRBJ2-6; 7 nucleotides align to TRBD2. The germline gives CDR1 SGHTA, CDR2 FQGNSA. J gave up 1 base and V 6 bases, and 21 bases lay outside the gene matches. The CDR3 length is 21 residues. The CDR3 sequence is CASSYTAVRERYGSGANVLTF. The CDR3, as DNA: TGTGCCAGCAGTTACACTGCCGTGCGGGAGCGCTATGGATCTGGGGCCAACGTCCTGACTTTC.

The chain uses TRBV4-1 and TRBJ1-4, with D possibly TRBD1 on 6 matching bases. V gave up 0 bases and J gave up 7 bases, with 15 bases separating them. The germline V gene has CDR1 MGHRA and CDR2 YSYEKL. This CDR3 has 16 amino acids. The CDR3 bases are TGCGCCAGCAGCCAAGAGATCGTCGGCAGGGGTGAAAAACTGTTTTTT. Its protein is CASSQEIVGRGEKLFF.

This clone was recorded at least ten times. The gene calls are TRBV28 and TRBJ2-7, with 12 bases lining up with TRBD2. V gave up 6 bases and J gave up 8 bases; unmatched junction bases: 5. Germline V gene lookup returns CDR1 MDHEN and CDR2 SYDVKM. This CDR3 region has 13 residues. The CDR3, as DNA: TGTGCCAGCAGCTCTCTAGCGGGAGGGCAGCAGTACTTC. Its protein is CASSSLAGGQQYF.

In its sample, this clone was seen many times. Written as DNA, the CDR3 is TGTGCCAGCAGTCGTTTAGGACATGCAGAGACCCAGTACTTC. Translating it yields CASSRLGHAETQYF. This chain uses TRBV3-1 with TRBJ2-5, with D possibly being TRBD1 (5 bases). The ends were cut back, 6 bases at V and 4 bases at J, with 15 bases in the middle. The CDR3 spans 14 residues. Per germline, CDR1 LGHDT and CDR2 YNNKEL (reference sequence).

This clone has at least ten counts. The chain links TRBV7-9 to TRBJ2-5, with 10 bases fitting TRBD1. The CDR3 spans 14 residues. Germline lookup yields CDR1 SEHNR and CDR2 FQNEAQ (reference sequence). Trimming cost V 5 bases and J 7 bases; bases outside gene matches: 7. The CDR3 region is CASSVRDRGVTQYF. The CDR3 coding sequence is TGTGCCAGCAGCGTCCGGGACAGGGGTGTGACCCAGTACTTC.